The rows below give T cell receptor beta chains drawn from one sample of a study of blood T cell repertoires in COVID-19. Clones were sequenced by immunoSEQ multiplex PCR, and TCRdb holds only the in-frame ones, with some missing. This sample has about 330,000 clones; about 90% occur once, and the top ten carry under 6%. Sequencing was performed on PBMCs or T cells enriched from blood (not recorded which). The receptor set was obtained from a woman under 40 who had recovered from COVID-19. Each CDR3 is given with its conserved first and last residue. Each record gives: D gene, V gene, J gene, clone size, CDR3 protein, CDR3 DNA. D genes are given only for firm matches. Where a row states a size, it is once, few, many or the class of an expanded clone; other rows omit it.

d_gene: .
v_gene: TRBV19
j_gene: TRBJ1-4
abundance: .
CDR3aa: CASSPHAGANEKLFF
CDR3nt: TGTGCCAGTAGCCCCCACGCGGGGGCTAATGAAAAACTGTTTTTT

d_gene: TRBD1
v_gene: TRBV4-2
j_gene: TRBJ2-3
abundance: .
CDR3aa: CASSPATGVSDTQYF
CDR3nt: TGTGCCAGCAGCCCCGCCACAGGGGTTTCCGATACGCAGTATTTT

d_gene: TRBD2
v_gene: TRBV13
j_gene: TRBJ2-2
abundance: .
CDR3aa: CASSYRGSGRNTGELFF
CDR3nt: TGTGCCAGCAGCTATCGGGGGAGCGGGAGGAACACCGGGGAGCTGTTTTTT

d_gene: TRBD1
v_gene: TRBV9
j_gene: TRBJ1-6
abundance: few
CDR3aa: CASSEGQGHSSYNSPLHF
CDR3nt: TGTGCCAGCAGCGAGGGACAGGGACATAGCTCCTATAATTCACCCCTCCACTTT

d_gene: .
v_gene: TRBV10-3
j_gene: TRBJ1-5
abundance: .
CDR3aa: CAVQGRSNQPQHF
CDR3nt: TGTGCCGTTCAGGGTCGGAGCAATCAGCCCCAGCATTTT

d_gene: .
v_gene: TRBV18
j_gene: TRBJ2-3
abundance: once
CDR3aa: CASSPRRVGRESDTQYF
CDR3nt: TGTGCCAGCTCACCACGTAGAGTGGGCAGGGAATCAGATACGCAGTATTTT

d_gene: TRBD1
v_gene: TRBV2
j_gene: TRBJ1-6
abundance: .
CDR3aa: CASSPRQGRNSPLHF
CDR3nt: TGTGCCAGCAGTCCAAGACAGGGCAGAAATTCACCCCTCCACTTT

d_gene: TRBD1
v_gene: TRBV6-2/TRBV6-3
j_gene: TRBJ1-1
abundance: few
CDR3aa: CASSSDRVTEAFF
CDR3nt: TGTGCCAGCAGTTCGGACAGGGTCACTGAAGCTTTCTTT

d_gene: .
v_gene: TRBV12-3/TRBV12-4
j_gene: TRBJ1-2
abundance: .
CDR3aa: CASSQTGIYGYTF
CDR3nt: TGTGCCAGCAGCCAAACAGGGATTTATGGCTACACCTTC

d_gene: .
v_gene: TRBV5-1
j_gene: TRBJ2-3
abundance: once
CDR3aa: CASSLAPGSDTQYF
CDR3nt: TGCGCCAGCAGCTTGGCTCCAGGGTCGGATACGCAGTATTTT

d_gene: TRBD2
v_gene: TRBV5-6
j_gene: TRBJ2-5
abundance: .
CDR3aa: CASSRLAGGQETQYF
CDR3nt: TGTGCCAGCAGCAGACTAGCGGGGGGCCAAGAGACCCAGTACTTC

d_gene: .
v_gene: TRBV12-2
j_gene: TRBJ2-1
abundance: .
CDR3aa: CASRLRSYNEQFF
CDR3nt: TGTGCAAGTCGCCTCCGCTCCTACAATGAGCAGTTCTTC

d_gene: TRBD2
v_gene: TRBV19
j_gene: TRBJ2-1
abundance: .
CDR3aa: CASRGGSHEQFF
CDR3nt: TGTGCCAGTAGGGGGGGGTCCCATGAGCAGTTCTTC

d_gene: .
v_gene: TRBV29-1
j_gene: TRBJ2-1
abundance: .
CDR3aa: CSAAVTSGSYNEQFF
CDR3nt: TGCAGCGCCGCAGTGACTAGTGGCTCCTACAATGAGCAGTTCTTC

d_gene: TRBD1
v_gene: TRBV5-1
j_gene: TRBJ2-2
abundance: .
CDR3aa: CASSGGQGMNTGELFF
CDR3nt: TGCGCCAGCAGCGGGGGACAGGGGATGAACACCGGGGAGCTGTTTTTT

d_gene: .
v_gene: TRBV12-3/TRBV12-4
j_gene: TRBJ1-1
abundance: .
CDR3aa: CASSLSETEAFF
CDR3nt: TGTGCCAGCAGTTTATCGGAGACTGAAGCTTTCTTT

d_gene: TRBD2
v_gene: TRBV19
j_gene: TRBJ2-2
abundance: .
CDR3aa: CASSPFSGSPGELFF
CDR3nt: TGTGCCAGTAGTCCTTTTAGCGGGAGCCCCGGGGAGCTGTTTTTT